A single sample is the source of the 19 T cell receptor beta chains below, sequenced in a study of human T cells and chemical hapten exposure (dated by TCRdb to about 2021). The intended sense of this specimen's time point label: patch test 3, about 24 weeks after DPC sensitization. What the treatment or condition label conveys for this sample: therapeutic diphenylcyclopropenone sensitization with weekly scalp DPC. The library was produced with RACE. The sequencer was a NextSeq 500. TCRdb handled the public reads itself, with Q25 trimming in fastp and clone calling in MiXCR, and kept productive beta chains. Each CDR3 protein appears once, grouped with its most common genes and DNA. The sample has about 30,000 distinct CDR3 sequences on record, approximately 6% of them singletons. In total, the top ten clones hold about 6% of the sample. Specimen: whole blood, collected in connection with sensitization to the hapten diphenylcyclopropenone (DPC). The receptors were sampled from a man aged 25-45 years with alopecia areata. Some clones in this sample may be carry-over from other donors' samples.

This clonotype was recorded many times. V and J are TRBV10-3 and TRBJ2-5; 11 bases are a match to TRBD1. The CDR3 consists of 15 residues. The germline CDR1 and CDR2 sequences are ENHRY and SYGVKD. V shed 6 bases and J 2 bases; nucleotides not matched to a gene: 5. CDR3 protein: CAIRRGQGEQETQYF. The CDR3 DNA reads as TGTGCCATCAGGAGGGGACAGGGGGAACAAGAGACCCAGTACTTC.

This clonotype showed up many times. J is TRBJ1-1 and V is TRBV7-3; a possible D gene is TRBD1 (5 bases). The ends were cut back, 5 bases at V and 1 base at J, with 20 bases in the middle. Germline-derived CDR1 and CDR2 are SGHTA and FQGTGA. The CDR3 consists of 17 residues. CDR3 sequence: CASSPGGGYGKNTEAFF. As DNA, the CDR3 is TGTGCCAGCAGCCCAGGCGGGGGGTACGGAAAGAACACTGAAGCTTTCTTT.

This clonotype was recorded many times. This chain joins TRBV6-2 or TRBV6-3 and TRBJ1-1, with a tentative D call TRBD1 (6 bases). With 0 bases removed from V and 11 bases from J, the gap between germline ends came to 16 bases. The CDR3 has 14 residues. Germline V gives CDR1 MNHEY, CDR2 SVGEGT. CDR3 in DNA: TGTGCCAGCAGTTACTCGAGGGGGGGGCGCGATGCTTTCTTT. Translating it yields CASSYSRGGRDAFF.

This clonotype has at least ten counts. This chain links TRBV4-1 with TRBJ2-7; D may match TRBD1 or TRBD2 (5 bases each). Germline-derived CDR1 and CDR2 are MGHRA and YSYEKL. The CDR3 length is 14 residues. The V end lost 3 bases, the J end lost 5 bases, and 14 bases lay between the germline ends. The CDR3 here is CASSHEGPSDEQYF. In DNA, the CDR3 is TGCGCCAGCAGCCATGAGGGGCCCTCAGACGAGCAGTACTTC.

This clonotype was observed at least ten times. Here the CDR3 reads CSAGDFRPANTGELFF. The CDR3 nucleotides read TGCAGTGCCGGCGACTTTCGGCCCGCGAACACCGGGGAGCTGTTTTTT. The chain combines TRBV20-1 with TRBJ2-2; D not resolved. The CDR3 contains 16 residues. Trimming stripped 6 bases from V and 0 bases from J, with 17 bases between. CDR1 is DFQATT, CDR2 SNEGSKA, per germline (reference sequence).

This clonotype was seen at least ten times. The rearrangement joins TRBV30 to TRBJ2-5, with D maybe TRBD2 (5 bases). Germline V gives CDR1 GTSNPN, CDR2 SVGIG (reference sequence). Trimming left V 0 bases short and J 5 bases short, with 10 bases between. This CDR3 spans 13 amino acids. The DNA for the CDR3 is TGTGCCTGGAGTGTACTAGGACGGGAGACCCAGTACTTC. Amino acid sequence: CAWSVLGRETQYF.

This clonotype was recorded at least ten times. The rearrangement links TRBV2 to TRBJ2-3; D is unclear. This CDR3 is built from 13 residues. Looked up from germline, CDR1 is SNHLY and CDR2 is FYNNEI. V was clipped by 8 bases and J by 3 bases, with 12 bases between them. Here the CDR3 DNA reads TGTGCCAGCCGCCTAGGAGAGACAGATACGCAGTATTTT. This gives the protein CASRLGETDTQYF.

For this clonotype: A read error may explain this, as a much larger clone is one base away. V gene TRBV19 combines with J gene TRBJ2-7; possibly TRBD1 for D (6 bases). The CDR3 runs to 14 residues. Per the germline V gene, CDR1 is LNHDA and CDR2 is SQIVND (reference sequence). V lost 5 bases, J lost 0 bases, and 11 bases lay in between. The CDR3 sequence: CASSATGPSYEQYF. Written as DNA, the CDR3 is TGTGCCAGTAGTGCAACAGGGCCCTCCTACGAGCAGTACTTC.

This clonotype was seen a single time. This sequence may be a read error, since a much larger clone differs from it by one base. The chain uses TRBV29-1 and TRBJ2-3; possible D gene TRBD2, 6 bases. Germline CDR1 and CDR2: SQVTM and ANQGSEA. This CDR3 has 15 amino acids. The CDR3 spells CSVEGGDGSTDTRYF. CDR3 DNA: TGCAGCGTTGAAGGGGGGGACGGGAGCACAGATACGCGGTATTTT.

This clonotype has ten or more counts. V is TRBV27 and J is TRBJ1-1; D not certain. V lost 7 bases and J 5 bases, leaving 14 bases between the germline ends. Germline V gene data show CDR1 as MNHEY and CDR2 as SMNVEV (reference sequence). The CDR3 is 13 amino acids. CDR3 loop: CASTTPGGTEAFF. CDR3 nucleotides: TGTGCCAGCACCACCCCCGGCGGGACTGAAGCTTTCTTT.

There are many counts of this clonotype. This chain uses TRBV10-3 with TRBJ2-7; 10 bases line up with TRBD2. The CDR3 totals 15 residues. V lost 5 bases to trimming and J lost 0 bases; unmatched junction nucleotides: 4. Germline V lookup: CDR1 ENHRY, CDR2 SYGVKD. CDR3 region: CAISSSGGLSYEQYF. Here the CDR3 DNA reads TGTGCCATCAGTTCTAGCGGGGGCCTCTCCTACGAGCAGTACTTC.

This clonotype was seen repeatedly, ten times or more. The CDR3 loop reads CASSYDNIQYF. The CDR3 nucleotides read TGTGCCAGCAGTTACGATAACATTCAGTACTTC. The chain has TRBV6-6 and TRBJ2-4; D gene uncertain. Germline V gene lookup returns CDR1 MNHNY and CDR2 SVGAGI (reference sequence). Trimming removed 2 bases from V and 7 bases from J, with 3 bases in between. There are 11 residues in the CDR3.

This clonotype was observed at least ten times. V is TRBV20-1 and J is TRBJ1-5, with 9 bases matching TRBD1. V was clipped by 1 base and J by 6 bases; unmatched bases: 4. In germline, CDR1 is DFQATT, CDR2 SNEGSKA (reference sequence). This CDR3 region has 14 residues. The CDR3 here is CSARGTGEGQPQHF. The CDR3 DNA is TGCAGTGCTAGAGGGACAGGGGAGGGTCAGCCCCAGCATTTT.

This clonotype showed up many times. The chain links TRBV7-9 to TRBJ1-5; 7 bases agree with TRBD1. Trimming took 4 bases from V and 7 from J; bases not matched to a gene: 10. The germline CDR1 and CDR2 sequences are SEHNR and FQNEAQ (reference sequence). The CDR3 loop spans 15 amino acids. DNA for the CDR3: TGTGCCAGCAGCTCTAGCGAGGGGGCAGGGCAGCCCCAGCATTTT. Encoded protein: CASSSSEGAGQPQHF.

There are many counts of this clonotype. The CDR3 DNA follows: TGTGCCAGTAGTATAGCTAGCGGGAGTGTTAATGAGCAGTTCTTC. This sequence encodes CASSIASGSVNEQFF. The J gene is TRBJ2-1, the V gene TRBV19; 10 bases align to TRBD2. The CDR3 sequence is 15 residues long. Germline V gene lookup returns CDR1 LNHDA and CDR2 SQIVND (reference sequence). J was trimmed by 7 bases and V by 1 base; bases with no gene match: 4.

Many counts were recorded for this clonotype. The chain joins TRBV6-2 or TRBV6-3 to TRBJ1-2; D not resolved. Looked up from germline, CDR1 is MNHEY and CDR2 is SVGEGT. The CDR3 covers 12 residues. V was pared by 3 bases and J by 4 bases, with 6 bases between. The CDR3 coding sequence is TGTGCCAGCAGTTATTGGGGCTATGGCTACACCTTC. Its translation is CASSYWGYGYTF.

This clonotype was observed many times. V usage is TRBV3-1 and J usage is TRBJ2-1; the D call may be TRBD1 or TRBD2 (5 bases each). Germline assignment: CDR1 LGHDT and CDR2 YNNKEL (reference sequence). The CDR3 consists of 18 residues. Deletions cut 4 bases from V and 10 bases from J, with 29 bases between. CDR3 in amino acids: CASSRPLRLGTAIPEQFF. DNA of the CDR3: TGTGCCAGCAGCCGACCGCTCCGTCTCGGGACGGCAATCCCCGAGCAGTTCTTC.

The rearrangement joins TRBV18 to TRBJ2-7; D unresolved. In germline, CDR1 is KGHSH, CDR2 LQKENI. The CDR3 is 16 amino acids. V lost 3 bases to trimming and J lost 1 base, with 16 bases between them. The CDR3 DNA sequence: TGTGCCAGCTCACCCCGCCAGGTTCGTACTTCCTACGAGCAGTACTTC. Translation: CASSPRQVRTSYEQYF.

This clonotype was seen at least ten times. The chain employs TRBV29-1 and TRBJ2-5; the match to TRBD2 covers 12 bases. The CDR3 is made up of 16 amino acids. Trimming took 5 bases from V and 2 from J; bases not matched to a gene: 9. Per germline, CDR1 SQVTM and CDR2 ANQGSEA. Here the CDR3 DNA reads TGCAGCGTTCCCGGGACTAGCGGGTTAGATCAAGAGACCCAGTACTTC. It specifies CSVPGTSGLDQETQYF.